This entry lists 20 T cell receptor beta chains sequenced from one sample in a study of response to subunit inactivated influenza vaccine. TCRdb itself ran the RT-PCR reads through MiXCR, one entry per CDR3 protein. Of more than 700,000 distinct CDR3 sequences listed, around 20% are singletons. The sequences come from PBMCs from blood, collected 4 to 6 days after vaccination. The receptor source for this set is a middle-aged man who received an inactivated influenza vaccine.

The chain carries TRBV7-8 and TRBJ2-7; 9 bases fit TRBD1. This CDR3 has 16 amino acids. Germline V gene data show CDR1 as SGHVS and CDR2 as FQNEAQ. V was clipped by 0 bases and J by 6 bases; unmatched bases: 9. CDR3 in DNA: TGTGCCAGCAGCTTAGCCACAGGGGGCGCGAATGGCGAGCAGTACTTC. This codes for CASSLATGGANGEQYF. The variable domain in full, with the rest retrieved from reference TRBV7-8 and TRBJ2-7, is GAGVSQSPRYKVAKRGQDVALRCDPISGHVSLFWYQQALGQGPEFLTYFQNEAQLDKSGLPSDRFFAERPEGSVSTLKIQRTQQEDSAVYLCASSLATGGANGEQYFGPGTRLTVT.

The chain joins TRBV7-9 to TRBJ2-3; D is possibly TRBD1 (7 bases). CDR1 and CDR2 (germline): SEHNR, FQNEAQ (reference sequence). The CDR3 totals 14 residues. Between the trimmed V and J ends, which lost 5 bases and 9 bases, there was a span of 18 bases. The CDR3 DNA is TGTGCCAGCAGCGGTTGGACAGGAGGAGGGACGCAGTATTTT. This sequence encodes CASSGWTGGGTQYF.

The CDR3 DNA follows: TGTGCCACCAGCAGAGAGGTTGCGGGAGGGAGAAACTCCTACGAGCAGTACTTC. It yields the protein CATSREVAGGRNSYEQYF. The V gene is TRBV15, the J gene TRBJ2-7, with 9 bases aligning to TRBD2. Germline CDR1 reads LNHNV; CDR2 reads YYDKDF (reference sequence). The CDR3 consists of 18 residues. V dropped 0 bases and J dropped 0; count of bases not matched to a gene: 9.

This clonotype was detected only a few times. The chain combines TRBV5-1 with TRBJ1-5, with a possible D match to TRBD1 (5 bases). V was trimmed by 0 bases and J by 5 bases, leaving 12 bases between them. Germline CDR1 is SGHRS and CDR2 is YFSETQ. The CDR3 runs to 15 residues. The CDR3 region is CASSLDGDGHQPQHF. CDR3 nucleotides: TGCGCCAGCAGCTTGGATGGGGACGGCCATCAGCCCCAGCATTTT.

This chain uses TRBV5-1 with TRBJ2-5, with 8 bases matching TRBD1. Germline V lookup: CDR1 SGHRS, CDR2 YFSETQ. V lost 4 bases and J lost 1; bases outside the gene matches: 3. The CDR3 consists of 14 residues. CDR3 nucleotides: TGCGCCAGCAGCGGAGGACAGGGCCAAGAGACCCAGTACTTC. It encodes CASSGGQGQETQYF. The full variable domain, completed using reference TRBV5-1 and TRBJ2-5, is KAGVTQTPRYLIKTRGQQVTLSCSPISGHRSVSWYQQTPGQGLQFLFEYFSETQRNKGNFPGRFSGRQFSNSRSEMNVSTLELGDSALYLCASSGGQGQETQYFGPGTRLLVL.

The V gene is TRBV4-2, the J gene TRBJ2-7; D uncertain. The ends were cut back, 0 bases at V and 0 bases at J, with 3 bases in the middle. There are 13 residues in the CDR3. Germline lookup yields CDR1 LGHNA and CDR2 YNFKEQ. As DNA, the CDR3 is TGTGCCAGCAGCCAAGACGTCTCCTACGAGCAGTACTTC. As protein: CASSQDVSYEQYF.

J is TRBJ1-5 and V is TRBV6-1; D may be TRBD1 (5 bases). CDR1 is MNHNS and CDR2 is SASEGT in the germline V gene. This CDR3 has 15 residues. The V end was cut by 8 bases, the J end by 6 bases, with 20 bases between. The CDR3 protein is CASDAPAGLSQPQHF. The CDR3 DNA is TGTGCCAGCGACGCCCCCGCAGGGTTGAGTCAGCCCCAGCATTTT.

This clonotype was observed a few times. This chain joins TRBV20-1 and TRBJ2-1; TRBD1 agrees at 7 bases. The CDR3 covers 13 residues. Germline V lookup: CDR1 DFQATT, CDR2 SNEGSKA (reference sequence). The chain's CDR3 is CSAKPTGPGEQFF. The CDR3 nucleotides read TGCAGCGCAAAACCGACAGGGCCCGGTGAGCAGTTCTTC.

The V call is TRBV6-4, the J call TRBJ1-2; 9 bases map to TRBD1. The J segment lost 7 bases and the V segment lost 8 bases, leaving 8 bases of the junction unmatched. The CDR3 length is 13 residues. Germline V gene sequence: CDR1 MRHNA, CDR2 SNTAGT. This CDR3 reads CASGPGQGSGYTF. The CDR3 region has the DNA TGTGCCAGCGGACCGGGACAGGGATCTGGCTACACCTTC.

This clonotype was counted only a few times. V is TRBV7-9 and J is TRBJ1-2; no firm D call. CDR1 is SEHNR and CDR2 is FQNEAQ in the germline V gene (reference sequence). This CDR3 is built from 12 residues. V lost 5 bases, J lost 8 bases, and 12 bases lay in between. The DNA of the CDR3 is TGTGCCAGCAGCGAGGACGTAAGCGGCTACACCTTC. Its protein product is CASSEDVSGYTF.

Worth noting for this clonotype: Given a much more abundant clone one base away, this may be a read error. This chain uses TRBV5-1 with TRBJ2-7, with no clear D. Germline V gene sequence: CDR1 SGHRS, CDR2 YFSETQ. The CDR3 has 13 amino acids. The CDR3 DNA reads TGCGCCTGCAGCTTGGCTGCGAGGAACGAGCAGTACTTC. It yields the protein CACSLAARNEQYF.

The chain carries TRBV5-1 and TRBJ1-4, with a tentative D call TRBD1 (5 bases). The CDR3 is made up of 16 amino acids. The V end lost 1 base, the J end lost 0 bases, and 10 bases lay between the germline ends. Germline lookup yields CDR1 SGHRS and CDR2 YFSETQ. The DNA of the CDR3 is TGCGCCAGCAGCTTGATGGACACGACAACTAATGAAAAACTGTTTTTT. Its translation is CASSLMDTTTNEKLFF.

This CDR3 is CASSHEARSPLHF. As DNA, the CDR3 is TGTGCCAGCAGCCACGAGGCACGTTCACCCCTCCACTTT. The chain combines TRBV11-2 with TRBJ1-6; D is unclear. V was pared by 5 bases and J by 9 bases, with 11 bases between. The CDR3 contains 13 residues. CDR1 SGHAT and CDR2 FQNNGV come from the germline V gene.

The chain has TRBV12-3 or TRBV12-4 and TRBJ2-1, with D possibly TRBD2 on 6 matching bases. The CDR3 loop spans 14 amino acids. With 6 bases removed from V and 7 bases from J, the gap between germline ends came to 16 bases. The CDR3 spells CASRAGLTTNEQFF. The CDR3 DNA follows: TGTGCCAGCAGGGCGGGGTTAACTACGAATGAGCAGTTCTTC.

In this sample, this clonotype turned up a few times. J is TRBJ2-7 and V is TRBV7-9; 7 bases fit TRBD2. This CDR3 has 14 residues. Losses at the gene ends were 6 bases for V and 2 bases for J; bases not matched to a gene: 7. CDR1 is SEHNR, CDR2 FQNEAQ, per germline (reference sequence). The CDR3 nucleotides read TGTGCCAGCAGAAGCGGGGACTTCCCCTACGAGCAGTACTTC. Its protein is CASRSGDFPYEQYF. The full variable domain, completed using reference TRBV7-9 and TRBJ2-7, is DTGVSQNPRHKITKRGQNVTFRCDPISEHNRLYWYRQTLGQGPEFLTYFQNEAQLEKSRLLSDRFSAERPKGSFSTLEIQRTEQGDSAMYLCASRSGDFPYEQYFGPGTRLTVT.

This clonotype has just a few counts. The chain carries TRBV20-1 and TRBJ2-2; 10 bases are shared with TRBD2. The CDR3 has 15 residues. V shed 0 bases and J 6 bases; nucleotides not matched to a gene: 4. Per germline, CDR1 DFQATT and CDR2 SNEGSKA (reference sequence). Here the CDR3 reads CSARDGSGGSGELFF. The CDR3 DNA follows: TGCAGTGCTAGAGACGGTAGCGGGGGGTCCGGGGAGCTGTTTTTT.

V gene TRBV5-6 combines with J gene TRBJ2-5; 8 bases fit TRBD2. Germline lookup yields CDR1 SGHDT and CDR2 YYEEEE. Trimming took 0 bases from V and 6 from J; bases not matched to a gene: 10. The CDR3 is 16 residues long. The CDR3 region is CASSLVAGGGGKTQYF. Here the CDR3 DNA reads TGTGCCAGCAGCTTGGTTGCGGGGGGCGGCGGAAAGACCCAGTACTTC.

A few counts support this clonotype. The V call is TRBV9, the J call TRBJ2-3, with D unclear. The CDR3 length is 13 residues. The V and J ends lost 0 bases and 2 bases respectively, with 4 bases between them. The V gene's germline CDR1 is SGDLS and CDR2 YYNGEE. The CDR3 protein is CASSVALTDTQYF. The CDR3 nucleotides read TGTGCCAGCAGCGTAGCTCTCACAGATACGCAGTATTTT. The full variable domain, rest sourced from reference TRBV9 and TRBJ2-3, is DSGVTQTPKHLITATGQRVTLRCSPRSGDLSVYWYQQSLDQGLQFLIQYYNGEERAKGNILERFSAQQFPDLHSELNLSSLELGDSALYFCASSVALTDTQYFGPGTRLTVL.

This rearrangement joins TRBV11-2 to TRBJ2-2; 8 bases line up with TRBD1. There are 17 residues in the CDR3. Germline V gives CDR1 SGHAT, CDR2 FQNNGV. J gave up 1 base and V 3 bases, and 7 bases lay outside the gene matches. The CDR3 DNA reads as TGTGCCAGCAGCTTTACCCTGGGACAGGTGAACACCGGGGAGCTGTTTTTT. Protein: CASSFTLGQVNTGELFF.

This clonotype was seen a few times. V usage is TRBV20-1 and J usage is TRBJ1-5; tentatively, D is TRBD1 (6 bases). The ends were cut back, 6 bases at V and 3 bases at J, with 15 bases in the middle. Per germline, CDR1 DFQATT and CDR2 SNEGSKA (reference sequence). This CDR3 comprises 14 residues. CDR3 sequence reads: CSARTARDNQPQHF. CDR3 DNA: TGCAGTGCCCGGACAGCCCGAGACAATCAGCCCCAGCATTTT.